This TCR beta chain is from a study of cytomegalovirus exposure and HLA in healthy donors. As to this clone: What it recognizes is unknown.

The assay was immunoSEQ multiplex PCR, and TCRdb's table has in-frame clones only and misses some. The table records 200,000 to 250,000 clones, around 87% of them present only once. The study, taken as a whole, reports: CMV antigen specificity was confirmed in vitro for a few CMV-associated chains. Accounts indicate the classifier identified cytomegalovirus status with strong specificity and sensitivity. Investigators reported 150 to 200 TCR beta chains as tied to cytomegalovirus.

Germline V gene sequence: CDR1 SGDLS, CDR2 YYNGEE. The CDR3 sequence is 15 residues long. Trimming removed 2 bases from V and 4 bases from J; junction bases left unmatched: 7. Sequenced material: PBMCs. This TCR was sampled from a woman between 18 and 30 years old in good health and CMV-seropositive. The V call is TRBV9, the J call TRBJ2-7; 9 bases map to TRBD2. The DNA of the CDR3 is TGTGCCAGCAGCGTGGGTAGCGGGAGCCCTTACGAGCAGTACTTC. It translates to CASSVGSGSPYEQYF. Complete variable domain (other parts from reference TRBV9 and TRBJ2-7): DSGVTQTPKHLITATGQRVTLRCSPRSGDLSVYWYQQSLDQGLQFLIQYYNGEERAKGNILERFSAQQFPDLHSELNLSSLELGDSALYFCASSVGSGSPYEQYFGPGTRLTVT.